This record looks at one TCR beta chain sequence and its context. The sample belongs to a study of technical replicates of blood from a few donors. Repertoires were generated with immunoSEQ multiplex PCR, while TCRdb's copy carries only in-frame clones and drops some. Here the sample spans under 85,000 clones, approximately 91% being singletons. The sequence came from a human donor in good health. Some clones in this sample may be carry-over from other donors' samples. The sample comprised T cells isolated from PBMCs.

The DNA for the CDR3 is TGTGCCAGCAGCGGGACTAGCGGCATGAGCCCCTACGAGCAGTACTTC. Protein product: CASSGTSGMSPYEQYF. The rearrangement links TRBV9 to TRBJ2-7, with 10 bases fitting TRBD2. CDR1 is SGDLS and CDR2 is YYNGEE in the germline V gene. With V trimmed by 3 bases and J by 2 bases, 8 bases remained unmatched. The CDR3 length is 16 residues.